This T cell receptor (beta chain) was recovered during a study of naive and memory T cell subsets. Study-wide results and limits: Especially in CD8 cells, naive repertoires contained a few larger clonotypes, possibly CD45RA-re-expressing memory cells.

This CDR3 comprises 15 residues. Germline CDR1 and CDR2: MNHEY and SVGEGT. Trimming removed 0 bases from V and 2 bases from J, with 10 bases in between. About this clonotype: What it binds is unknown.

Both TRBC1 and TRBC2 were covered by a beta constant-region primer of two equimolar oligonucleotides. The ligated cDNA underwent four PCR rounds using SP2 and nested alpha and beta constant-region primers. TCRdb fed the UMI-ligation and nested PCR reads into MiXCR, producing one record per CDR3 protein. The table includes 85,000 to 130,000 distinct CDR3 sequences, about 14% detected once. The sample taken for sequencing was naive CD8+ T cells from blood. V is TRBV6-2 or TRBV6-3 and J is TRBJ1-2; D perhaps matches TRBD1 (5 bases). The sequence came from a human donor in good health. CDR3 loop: CASSYSPGANYGYTF. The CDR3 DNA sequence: TGTGCCAGCAGTTACTCGCCCGGGGCCAACTATGGCTACACCTTC.